This is a list of T cell receptor beta chains from one sample in a study of T cell responses to AZD1222 COVID-19 vaccine. Produced via immunoSEQ multiplex PCR; TCRdb's table is partial and in-frame only. The sample carries about 92,000 clones, about 90% recorded once. Specimen: peripheral blood, collected on day 0 of AZD1222 vaccination. These receptors were obtained from an adult in good health. Both conserved end residues are part of each CDR3. D genes are given only for firm matches. Clone size, where shown, is once, few, many, or a class for clones that have expanded.

NA	TRBV7-9	TRBJ1-5	NA	TGTGCCAGCAGCCGTACCGACAGTAATCAGCCCCAGCATTTT	CASSRTDSNQPQHF
NA	TRBV18	TRBJ1-2	NA	TGTGCCAGCTCACCGGGACACGAGTTCGGCTACACCTTC	CASSPGHEFGYTF
NA	TRBV19	TRBJ1-1	NA	TGTGCCAGTAGTATAGGGCGGAGGCAGGCCACTGAAGCTTTCTTT	CASSIGRRQATEAFF
NA	TRBV5-1	TRBJ2-3	NA	TGCGCCAGCAGCTTTGGAGGACCAGATACGCAGTATTTT	CASSFGGPDTQYF
NA	TRBV5-4	TRBJ2-7	NA	TGTGCCAGCAGCGGCGCCACGGACTACGAGCAGTACTTC	CASSGATDYEQYF
NA	TRBV6-5	TRBJ2-1	NA	TGTGCCAGCAGCCAAGCGGACACGCACGGTGAGCAGTTCTTC	CASSQADTHGEQFF
once	TRBV16	TRBJ1-2	NA	TGTGCCAGCAGCCAATTACTGGAAGGCTACACCTTC	CASSQLLEGYTF
once	TRBV6-5	TRBJ2-1	TRBD2	TGTGCCAGCCTGGGCGGGGGGGCCCACAATGAGCAGTTCTTC	CASLGGGAHNEQFF
few	TRBV7-9	TRBJ2-3	NA	TGTGCCAGCAGCACGGACACAGATACGCAGTATTTT	CASSTDTDTQYF
once	TRBV27	TRBJ1-4	NA	TGTGCCAGCAGTTTCTCTCCAGGGAGGGCTAATGAAAAACTGTTTTTT	CASSFSPGRANEKLFF
NA	TRBV4-2	TRBJ2-7	TRBD1	TGTGCCAGCAGCCAAGGGTCCGGGACAGGGGGCGACGAGCAGTACTTC	CASSQGSGTGGDEQYF
NA	TRBV3-1/TRBV3-2	TRBJ1-2	NA	TGTGCCAGCAGCCAAGGGAGGGGGGCCCGGAGCTATGGCTACACCTTC	CASSQGRGARSYGYTF
NA	TRBV7-3	TRBJ1-1	NA	TGTGCCAGCAGCAACAGCTTGAACACTGAAGCTTTCTTT	CASSNSLNTEAFF
NA	TRBV6-2/TRBV6-3	TRBJ2-7	NA	TGTGCCAGCAGTTACTCATCAAAGTACGAGCAGTACTTC	CASSYSSKYEQYF
NA	TRBV7-9	TRBJ1-4	NA	TGTGCCAGCAAACCGGGGGGGATGCGCAATGAAAAACTGTTTTTT	CASKPGGMRNEKLFF
NA	TRBV2	TRBJ1-1	NA	TGTGCCAGCCGAGAAACGACGGACGGTCGGACTGAAGCTTTCTTT	CASRETTDGRTEAFF